This TCR beta chain was profiled in a study of early T cells in non-severe SARS-CoV-2 infection. Unique molecular identifiers tagged individual cDNA molecules. TCRdb called the 5' RACE reads again in MiXCR, with one record for every CDR3 protein. The profile covers about 60,000 distinct CDR3 sequences, with about 8.9% appearing a single time and approximately 18% taken by the ten largest. Trimming removed 0 bases at V and 6 bases at J, with 8 bases between. CDR1 and CDR2 (germline): SGHRS, YFSETQ. The CDR3 consists of 13 residues. The source material was whole blood. The sequence was collected from an adult who was a healthcare worker with PCR-confirmed SARS-CoV-2 infection or an uninfected control (not recorded which). The rearrangement uses TRBV5-1 and TRBJ2-3, with D hard to call. CDR3 nucleotide sequence: TGCGCCAGCAGCTTGGGGACCGCGGATACGCAGTATTTT. Encoded protein: CASSLGTADTQYF.